This passage covers 17 T cell receptor beta chains from one sample sequenced in a study of beta chain features in type 1 diabetes. The entirety of the isolated RNA underwent reverse transcription, so expressed TCRB transcripts were sequenced. Method: immunoSEQ multiplex PCR; TCRdb's copy keeps in-frame clones and lacks some. The sample lists 680,000 or so clones; around 15% were seen once. The sample comprised naive CD4+ T cells from blood. Every receptor here comes from a man younger than 35 in good health.

This clone occurred a few times. V usage is TRBV28 and J usage is TRBJ1-6, with a weak D call TRBD1 (6 bases). The CDR3 spans 12 residues. Germline lookup yields CDR1 MDHEN and CDR2 SYDVKM. The V end lost 4 bases, the J end lost 11 bases, and 9 bases lay between the germline ends. The CDR3 loop reads CASSSQGPPLHF. The DNA of the CDR3 is TGTGCCAGCAGTTCCCAGGGGCCACCCCTCCACTTT. The full variable domain, rest sourced from reference TRBV28 and TRBJ1-6, is DVKVTQSSRYLVKRTGEKVFLECVQDMDHENMFWYRQDPGLGLRLIYFSYDVKMKEKGDIPEGYSVSREKKERFSLILESASTNQTSMYLCASSSQGPPLHFGNGTRLTVT.

Only a few counts were recorded for this clone. The sample holds other DNA sequences that translate to the same CDR3. The chain carries TRBV18 and TRBJ2-3; D is uncertain. Germline V gene lookup returns CDR1 KGHSH and CDR2 LQKENI. The CDR3 sequence is 15 residues long. V shed 3 bases and J shed 0 bases, with 10 bases lying between them. The CDR3 here is CASSPDRASTDTQYF. The CDR3 region has the DNA TGTGCCAGCTCACCCGACCGAGCTAGCACAGATACGCAGTATTTT.

This clone turned up a few times. The chain links TRBV7-2 to TRBJ2-1; D not certain. Deletions cut 5 bases from V and 9 bases from J, with 14 bases between. The CDR3 is 13 amino acids. Germline lookup yields CDR1 SGHTA and CDR2 FQGNSA. The CDR3 loop is CASSRTTTTEQFF. The CDR3 nucleotides read TGTGCCAGCAGCCGAACCACGACGACTGAGCAGTTCTTC.

This chain uses TRBV6-5 with TRBJ2-5; D unclear. Germline values: CDR1 MNHEY, CDR2 SVGAGI. V was pared by 7 bases and J by 3 bases, with 12 bases between. This CDR3 is built from 13 residues. CDR3 loop: CASTRSREETQYF. The CDR3 DNA reads as TGTGCCAGCACCCGTTCACGCGAAGAGACCCAGTACTTC.

The chain employs TRBV14 and TRBJ2-7; D is uncertain. Germline lookup yields CDR1 SGHDN and CDR2 FVKESK. The CDR3 is 13 amino acids. Trimming removed 2 bases from V and 4 bases from J, with 9 bases in between. CDR3 nucleotide sequence: TGTGCCAGCAGCCAAATTACCGGGTACGAGCAGTACTTC. Protein sequence: CASSQITGYEQYF.

The V gene is TRBV28, the J gene TRBJ2-5; possibly TRBD1 or TRBD2 for D (5 bases each). In germline, CDR1 is MDHEN, CDR2 SYDVKM. The CDR3 consists of 14 residues. V lost 8 bases to trimming and J lost 2 bases, with 15 bases between them. CDR3 amino acids: CASLPGTLQETQYF. CDR3 bases: TGTGCCAGCCTCCCTGGGACGTTACAAGAGACCCAGTACTTC. Drawing the rest from reference TRBV28 and TRBJ2-5, the complete variable domain is DVKVTQSSRYLVKRTGEKVFLECVQDMDHENMFWYRQDPGLGLRLIYFSYDVKMKEKGDIPEGYSVSREKKERFSLILESASTNQTSMYLCASLPGTLQETQYFGPGTRLLVL.

The chain is built from TRBV10-3 and TRBJ2-5; D is possibly TRBD2 (5 bases). V dropped 4 bases and J dropped 2 bases, with 14 bases sitting between them. This CDR3 contains 15 residues. Germline assignment: CDR1 ENHRY and CDR2 SYGVKD. Here the CDR3 reads CAISAGSRYQETQYF. Written as DNA, the CDR3 is TGTGCCATCAGTGCGGGGTCTAGGTATCAAGAGACCCAGTACTTC.

This clone was seen only a few times. The genes are TRBV5-1 and TRBJ2-6; unclear D gene. The CDR3 has 16 amino acids. The germline V and J ends were trimmed by 2 bases and 0 bases, with 9 bases remaining between them. Germline V lookup: CDR1 SGHRS, CDR2 YFSETQ. This chain's CDR3 is CASSFWVASGANVLTF. The CDR3 DNA reads TGCGCCAGCAGCTTCTGGGTCGCCTCTGGGGCCAACGTCCTGACTTTC.

This clone was seen more than once but under ten times. The rearrangement joins TRBV2 to TRBJ2-5, with D perhaps matching TRBD1 or TRBD2 (5 bases each). This CDR3 has 16 residues. CDR1 and CDR2 from the germline V gene are SNHLY and FYNNEI. Trimming took off 4 bases at V and 5 bases at J, with 20 bases between the two ends. Written as DNA, the CDR3 is TGTGCCAGCAGTGCGAAGCGGACACCGGTAGGGGAGACCCAGTACTTC. Protein product: CASSAKRTPVGETQYF.

The gene calls are TRBV10-3 and TRBJ2-3, with 9 bases matching TRBD2. This CDR3 spans 14 amino acids. Trimming at V came to 7 bases and at J to 2 bases, leaving 4 bases not matched to a gene. Germline CDR1 is ENHRY and CDR2 is SYGVKD. CDR3 sequence reads: CAITTSGITDTQYF. CDR3 DNA sequence: TGTGCCATCACGACTAGCGGAATCACAGATACGCAGTATTTT.

The V and J genes are TRBV5-8 and TRBJ2-3; D is perhaps TRBD2 (6 bases). V was cut by 0 bases and J by 11 bases, with 19 bases left in between. Germline V lookup: CDR1 SGHTS, CDR2 YDEGEE. This CDR3 contains 15 residues. DNA of the CDR3: TGTGCCAGCAGCTTGGCGGGACGGGACTTGCGAGTGCAGTATTTT. Protein sequence: CASSLAGRDLRVQYF.

In its sample, this clone was seen many times. V gene TRBV10-3 combines with J gene TRBJ2-6, with D uncertain. The CDR3 has 15 amino acids. The V and J ends lost 2 bases and 1 base respectively, with 6 bases between them. Germline V lookup: CDR1 ENHRY, CDR2 SYGVKD. The CDR3 sequence is CAISENDSGANVLTF. CDR3 nucleotide sequence: TGTGCCATCAGTGAGAATGATTCTGGGGCCAACGTCCTGACTTTC.

This clone was picked up a small number of times. This chain uses TRBV5-1 with TRBJ2-7, with D hard to call. Germline values: CDR1 SGHRS, CDR2 YFSETQ. Between the trimmed V and J ends, which lost 5 bases and 0 bases, there was a span of 9 bases. The CDR3 is 13 residues long. The chain's CDR3 is CASRGLGSYEQYF. CDR3 coding DNA: TGCGCCAGCAGAGGATTAGGCTCCTACGAGCAGTACTTC.

This clone was found a few times. The rearrangement uses TRBV5-1 and TRBJ2-3; D gene uncertain. The length of the CDR3 is 16 residues. From germline, CDR1 is SGHRS and CDR2 YFSETQ. With 0 bases removed from V and 0 bases from J, the gap between germline ends came to 11 bases. The CDR3 DNA is TGCGCCAGCAGCTTGGCGTCCAGTACTAGCACAGATACGCAGTATTTT. Translating gives CASSLASSTSTDTQYF. The complete variable domain, with remaining parts taken from reference TRBV5-1 and TRBJ2-3, reads KAGVTQTPRYLIKTRGQQVTLSCSPISGHRSVSWYQQTPGQGLQFLFEYFSETQRNKGNFPGRFSGRQFSNSRSEMNVSTLELGDSALYLCASSLASSTSTDTQYFGPGTRLTVL.

This CDR3 is CASSSPAQSETQYF. In DNA, the CDR3 is TGTGCCAGCAGTTCTCCCGCCCAATCGGAGACCCAGTACTTC. The chain recombines TRBV27 with TRBJ2-5; D ambiguous. Trimming removed 4 bases from V and 5 bases from J, with 14 bases in between. Germline V gene sequence: CDR1 MNHEY, CDR2 SMNVEV (reference sequence). The CDR3 extends over 14 amino acids.

This rearrangement joins TRBV5-6 to TRBJ1-2, with D perhaps matching TRBD1 (6 bases). CDR3 length: 15 residues. The germline gives CDR1 SGHDT, CDR2 YYEEEE. The V end was cut by 4 bases, the J end by 0 bases, with 13 bases between. In DNA, the CDR3 is TGTGCCAGCAGCGTCACAGGGATCCCTAACTATGGCTACACCTTC. It encodes CASSVTGIPNYGYTF. Filled out from reference TRBV5-6 and TRBJ1-2, the complete variable domain reads DAGVTQSPTHLIKTRGQQVTLRCSPKSGHDTVSWYQQALGQGPQFIFQYYEEEERQRGNFPDRFSGHQFPNYSSELNVNALLLGDSALYLCASSVTGIPNYGYTFGSGTRLTVV.

J is TRBJ1-1 and V is TRBV5-1; a weak D match, TRBD1 (5 bases). The germline V gene encodes CDR1 SGHRS and CDR2 YFSETQ. The CDR3 is 14 amino acids. Between the trimmed V and J ends, which lost 0 bases and 5 bases, there was a span of 11 bases. Here the CDR3 DNA reads TGCGCCAGCAGCTTGGGGCAGGGCTGGACTGAAGCTTTCTTT. It encodes CASSLGQGWTEAFF. Using reference TRBV5-1 and TRBJ1-1 for the parts outside the CDR3, the full variable domain is KAGVTQTPRYLIKTRGQQVTLSCSPISGHRSVSWYQQTPGQGLQFLFEYFSETQRNKGNFPGRFSGRQFSNSRSEMNVSTLELGDSALYLCASSLGQGWTEAFFGQGTRLTVV.